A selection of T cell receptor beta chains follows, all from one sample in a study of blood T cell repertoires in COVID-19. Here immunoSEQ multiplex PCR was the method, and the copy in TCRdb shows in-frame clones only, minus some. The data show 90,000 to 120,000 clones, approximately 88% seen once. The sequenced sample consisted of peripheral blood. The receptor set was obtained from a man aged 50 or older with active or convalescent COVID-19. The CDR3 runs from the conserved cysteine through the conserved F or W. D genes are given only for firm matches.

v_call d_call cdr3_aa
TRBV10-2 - CASSESGRYTEAFF
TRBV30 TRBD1 CAWREPQGTVSPLLYGYTF
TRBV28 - CASKKFGSGTDTQYF
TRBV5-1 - CASSSRQGNSPLHF
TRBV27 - CASSSQDIDEQFF
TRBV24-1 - CATSDPGSLSNNEQFF
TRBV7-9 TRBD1 CASGRQGSTEAFF
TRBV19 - CASSVRVRNEKLFF
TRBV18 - CASSPSQGSNQPQHF
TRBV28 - CASSYRGAFYEQYF
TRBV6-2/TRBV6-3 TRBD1 CASSYSLQGDTEAFF
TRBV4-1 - CASSQAGQSYEQYF